These 21 T cell receptor beta chains were sequenced from one sample in a study of blood T cells in healthy people across ages. A J-beta primer mix and a sample-barcoded 5' primer were used in a second PCR of about 6 to 12 cycles. One entry per CDR3 protein, called by TCRdb with MiXCR from the 5' RACE reads. This table has hundreds of thousands of distinct CDR3 sequences, more than 55% appearing once. The sequenced sample was blood. The source is a man in his forties in good health.

The chain has TRBV2 and TRBJ2-7; D is perhaps TRBD2 (5 bases). The CDR3 spans 15 residues. The germline V gene encodes CDR1 SNHLY and CDR2 FYNNEI. V lost 6 bases, J lost 6 bases, and 21 bases lay in between. The CDR3 here is CASSKRTGPGSEQYF. The DNA for the CDR3 is TGTGCCAGCAGCAAGCGGACCGGACCGGGGAGCGAGCAGTACTTC.

The chain's CDR3 is CASRPGLAGTDTQYF. The CDR3 DNA sequence: TGTGCCAGCAGACCAGGACTAGCGGGGACAGATACGCAGTATTTT. The chain joins TRBV7-3 to TRBJ2-3, with TRBD2 identical over 12 bases. This CDR3 region has 15 residues. Germline CDR1 and CDR2: SGHTA and FQGTGA. V lost 6 bases and J lost 3; bases outside the gene matches: 4.

V usage is TRBV9 and J usage is TRBJ2-1, with 8 bases identical to TRBD2. From germline, CDR1 is SGDLS and CDR2 YYNGEE. V lost 0 bases, J lost 10 bases, and 12 bases stayed unmatched. The CDR3 extends over 16 amino acids. CDR3 bases: TGTGCCAGCAGCGTAGGTATCAGTGGGACTAGGGTGGAGCAGTTCTTC. Protein: CASSVGISGTRVEQFF.

This clonotype came up once. The chain recombines TRBV2 with TRBJ1-1, with D unclear. V lost 2 bases and J lost 3, with 7 bases in between. There are 13 residues in the CDR3. Germline V gene lookup returns CDR1 SNHLY and CDR2 FYNNEI. CDR3 amino acids: CASSEWRDTEAFF. The CDR3 DNA reads as TGTGCCAGCAGTGAATGGAGGGACACTGAAGCTTTCTTT.

This clonotype was detected a few times. The chain uses TRBV7-9 and TRBJ2-5, with D perhaps being TRBD1 or TRBD2 (5 bases each). This CDR3 is built from 13 residues. The V gene's germline CDR1 is SEHNR and CDR2 FQNEAQ (reference sequence). The V end was cut by 5 bases, the J end by 5 bases, with 12 bases between. The CDR3 DNA reads as TGTGCCAGCAGCCGCGAGGGGTCGGAGACCCAGTACTTC. Translated, it gives CASSREGSETQYF. The full variable domain, rest sourced from reference TRBV7-9 and TRBJ2-5, is DTGVSQNPRHKITKRGQNVTFRCDPISEHNRLYWYRQTLGQGPEFLTYFQNEAQLEKSRLLSDRFSAERPKGSFSTLEIQRTEQGDSAMYLCASSREGSETQYFGPGTRLLVL.

The chain combines TRBV5-1 with TRBJ2-1, with 9 bases identical to TRBD2. Germline values: CDR1 SGHRS, CDR2 YFSETQ. Unmatched junction bases numbered 1, after V lost 3 bases and J lost 12 bases. The CDR3 sequence is 11 residues long. CDR3 amino acids: CASSSTSGQFF. In DNA form, the CDR3 reads TGCGCCAGCAGCTCGACTAGCGGGCAGTTCTTC.

In this sample, this clonotype turned up once. This rearrangement joins TRBV6-2 or TRBV6-3 to TRBJ1-5; no definite D call. The CDR3 has 13 residues. The germline gives CDR1 MNHEY, CDR2 SVGEGT. Between the trimmed V and J ends, which lost 2 bases and 5 bases, there was a span of 7 bases. CDR3 nucleotides: TGTGCCAGCAGTTACCCTATCCATCAGCCCCAGCATTTT. It specifies CASSYPIHQPQHF.

The rearrangement joins TRBV3-1 to TRBJ2-3, with D unclear. Germline V gene data show CDR1 as LGHDT and CDR2 as YNNKEL (reference sequence). V lost 0 bases and J 2 bases, leaving 6 bases between the germline ends. CDR3 length: 14 residues. In nucleotides, the CDR3 is TGTGCCAGCAGCCAAGATCCGAACACAGATACGCAGTATTTT. Translation: CASSQDPNTDTQYF.

In its sample, this clonotype was seen a few times. The rearrangement joins TRBV6-6 to TRBJ2-7; TRBD1 matches 7 bases. Germline values: CDR1 MNHNY, CDR2 SVGAGI (reference sequence). Trimming cost V 5 bases and J 1 base; bases outside gene matches: 5. CDR3 length: 14 residues. The CDR3, as DNA: TGTGCCAGCAGTGACAACAGGGGTTCCTACGAGCAGTACTTC. Translation gives CASSDNRGSYEQYF.

This chain links TRBV29-1 with TRBJ2-1, with TRBD1 matching 8 bases. V shed 3 bases and J 5 bases; nucleotides not matched to a gene: 6. Looked up from germline, CDR1 is SQVTM and CDR2 is ANQGSEA. This CDR3 contains 14 residues. CDR3 sequence reads: CSVDRTGLHNEQFF. Here the CDR3 DNA reads TGCAGCGTTGATCGGACAGGGTTACACAATGAGCAGTTCTTC.

Comments on this clonotype: One end of the junction fails to match germline, which may point to a read error. The chain uses TRBV7-7 and TRBJ1-1; no clear D. Germline V gene lookup returns CDR1 SSHAT and CDR2 FNYEAQ (reference sequence). The CDR3 extends over 13 amino acids. For the CDR3, the DNA is TGTGCTAGCAGCGTGCAACTGTATACTGAAGCTTTCTTT. This gives the protein CASSVQLYTEAFF. The full variable domain, completed using reference TRBV7-7 and TRBJ1-1, is GAGVSQSPRYKVTKRGQDVTLRCDPISSHATLYWYQQALGQGPEFLTYFNYEAQPDKSGLPSDRFSAERPEGSISTLTIQRTEQRDSAMYRCASSVQLYTEAFFGQGTRLTVV.

The chain uses TRBV24-1 and TRBJ2-7, with a tentative D call TRBD1 (5 bases). CDR3 size: 11 residues. Germline V gene data show CDR1 as KGHDR and CDR2 as SFDVKD. V lost 11 bases and J 6 bases, leaving 13 bases between the germline ends. The CDR3 is CAIIRVSEQYF. The CDR3 DNA sequence: TGTGCCATCATCAGGGTGTCCGAGCAGTACTTC.

This clonotype was seen repeatedly, ten times or more. The genes are TRBV5-6 and TRBJ2-5; 7 bases align to TRBD2. Germline V CDR1 and CDR2: SGHDT, YYEEEE. Losses at the gene ends were 5 bases for V and 3 bases for J; bases not matched to a gene: 7. The CDR3 has 14 residues. As DNA, the CDR3 is TGTGCCAGCAGTCTACCGGGGGGTAAAGAGACCCAGTACTTC. This sequence encodes CASSLPGGKETQYF. Full variable domain (outside the CDR3, taken from reference TRBV5-6 and TRBJ2-5): DAGVTQSPTHLIKTRGQQVTLRCSPKSGHDTVSWYQQALGQGPQFIFQYYEEEERQRGNFPDRFSGHQFPNYSSELNVNALLLGDSALYLCASSLPGGKETQYFGPGTRLLVL.

J is TRBJ2-4 and V is TRBV2; 7 nucleotides line up with TRBD2. The DNA end is a closer match to TRBJ2-7, so the J assignment may be wrong. The germline V gene has CDR1 SNHLY and CDR2 FYNNEI. CDR3 length: 14 amino acids. The CDR3 spells CASSDERDSYEQYF. The CDR3 bases are TGTGCCAGCAGTGATGAGCGGGACTCCTACGAGCAGTACTTC.

The chain recombines TRBV7-2 with TRBJ2-1; 8 bases match TRBD1. The V and J ends lost 6 bases and 8 bases, in that order; junction bases with no gene match: 12. The CDR3 consists of 15 residues. Germline V gives CDR1 SGHTA, CDR2 FQGNSA. DNA for the CDR3: TGTGCCAGCAGGGGCCCGACAGGGGTTAATTATGAGCAGTTCTTC. It codes for CASRGPTGVNYEQFF.

The CDR3 region is CASRYTAYEQYF. CDR3 DNA sequence: TGTGCCAGCAGATACACCGCCTACGAGCAGTACTTC. The chain is built from TRBV2 and TRBJ2-7; D gene unclear. V was pared by 6 bases and J by 2 bases, with 8 bases between. Germline CDR1 and CDR2: SNHLY and FYNNEI. The CDR3 sequence is 12 residues long.

This clonotype was seen more than once but under ten times. The CDR3 region has the DNA TGTGCCAGCACTCGGGACGGACTAATGAACACTGAAGCTTTCTTT. It specifies CASTRDGLMNTEAFF. This sequence joins TRBV3-1 and TRBJ1-1, with D possibly matching TRBD1 (5 bases). Deletions cut 7 bases from V and 0 bases from J, with 15 bases between. The germline gives CDR1 LGHDT, CDR2 YNNKEL (reference sequence). The CDR3 runs 15 residues.

The chain is built from TRBV25-1 and TRBJ2-2; D is ambiguous. V was trimmed by 6 bases and J by 4 bases, leaving 9 bases between them. The CDR3 contains 13 residues. Germline V gene lookup returns CDR1 MGHDK and CDR2 SYGVNS. The CDR3, as DNA: TGTGCCAGCAGGACCGAGTCCACCGGGGAGCTGTTTTTT. Translated, it gives CASRTESTGELFF.

J is TRBJ1-1 and V is TRBV5-6; 12 nucleotides line up with TRBD1. Looked up from germline, CDR1 is SGHDT and CDR2 is YYEEEE. J gave up 3 bases and V 3 bases, and 3 bases lay outside the gene matches. CDR3 length: 15 amino acids. CDR3 coding DNA: TGTGCCAGCAGCTCACGGGACAGGGGGCACACTGAAGCTTTCTTT. Its translation: CASSSRDRGHTEAFF.

This clonotype has just a few counts. The J gene is TRBJ1-2, the V gene TRBV7-2, with D unclear. The ends were cut back, 6 bases at V and 3 bases at J, with 11 bases in the middle. Germline CDR1 reads SGHTA; CDR2 reads FQGNSA. The length of the CDR3 is 13 residues. The CDR3 DNA sequence: TGTGCCAGCAGTTACCCGGTAGACTATGGCTACACCTTC. Protein: CASSYPVDYGYTF.

This clonotype turned up a few times. This sequence joins TRBV29-1 and TRBJ2-1; TRBD2 matches at 11 bases. The CDR3 length is 16 residues. With V trimmed by 5 bases and J by 8 bases, 14 bases remained unmatched. Germline CDR1 and CDR2: SQVTM and ANQGSEA. CDR3 in amino acids: CSVQSSGRPPGDEQFF. DNA of the CDR3: TGCAGCGTTCAGTCTAGCGGGAGGCCTCCCGGGGATGAGCAGTTCTTC.